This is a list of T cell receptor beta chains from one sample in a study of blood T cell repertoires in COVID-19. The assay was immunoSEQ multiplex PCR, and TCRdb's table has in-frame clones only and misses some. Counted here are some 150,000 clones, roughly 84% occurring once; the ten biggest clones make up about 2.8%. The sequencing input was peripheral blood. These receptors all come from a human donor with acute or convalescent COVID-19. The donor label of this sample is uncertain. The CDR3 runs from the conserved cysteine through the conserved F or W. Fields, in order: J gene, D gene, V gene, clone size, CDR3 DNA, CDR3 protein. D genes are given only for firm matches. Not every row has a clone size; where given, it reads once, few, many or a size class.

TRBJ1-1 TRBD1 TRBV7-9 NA TGTGCCAGCAGCTGGGGACAGACTGCGAACACTGAAGCTTTCTTT CASSWGQTANTEAFF
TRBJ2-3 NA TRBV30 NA TGTGCCTGGACCCCTCTCCCTAGCACAGATACGCAGTATTTT CAWTPLPSTDTQYF
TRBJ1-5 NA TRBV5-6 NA TGTGCCAGCAGCTTGGGTCAGACATTCAATCAGCCCCAGCATTTT CASSLGQTFNQPQHF
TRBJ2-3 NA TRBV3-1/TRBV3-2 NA TGTGCCAGCAGCCCCCTCAGTGAGGCCACAGATACGCAGTATTTT CASSPLSEATDTQYF
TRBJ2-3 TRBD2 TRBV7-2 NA TGTGCCAGCAGCCCGGGACTAGCGGGGTTCACAGATACGCAGTATTTT CASSPGLAGFTDTQYF
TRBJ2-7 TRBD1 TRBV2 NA TGTGCCAGCGAAAAGGGACAGGGGGACGAGCAGTACTTC CASEKGQGDEQYF
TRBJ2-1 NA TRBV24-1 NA TGTGCCACCAGTGATGCTTTGACACTTGAGCAGTTCTTC CATSDALTLEQFF
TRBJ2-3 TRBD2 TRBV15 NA TGTGCCACCAGCAGAATAGCGGGGTCTGGCACAGATACGCAGTATTTT CATSRIAGSGTDTQYF
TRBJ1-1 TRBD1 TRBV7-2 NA TGTGCCAGCAGCTTAAGACAGGGCCGAGACACTGAAGCTTTCTTT CASSLRQGRDTEAFF
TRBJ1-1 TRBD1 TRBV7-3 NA TGTGCCAGCAGCTCGGGACAGCCGAACACTGAAGCTTTCTTT CASSSGQPNTEAFF
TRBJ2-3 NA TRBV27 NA TGTGCCAGCAGTTTAGGCCACCCAGTCAGCACGGGGACAGATACGCAGTATTTT CASSLGHPVSTGTDTQYF
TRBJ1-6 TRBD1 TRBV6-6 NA TGTGCCAGCAGGGACAGGGGGAATTCACCCCTCCACTTT CASRDRGNSPLHF
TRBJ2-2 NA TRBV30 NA TGTGCCTGGAGTATTGGGCCCGAGGGCGAGCTGTTTTTT CAWSIGPEGELFF
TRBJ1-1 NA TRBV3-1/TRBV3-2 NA TGTGCCAGCAGTCTCCTCTCCTACACTGAAGCTTTCTTT CASSLLSYTEAFF
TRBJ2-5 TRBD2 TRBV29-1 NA TGCAGCGTTGAAGGTGGGCTAGCGGGAGGGGAGACCCAGTACTTC CSVEGGLAGGETQYF
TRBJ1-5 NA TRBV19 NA TGTGCCAGTATGGCTGGAGAGTATAGCAATCAGCCCCAGCATTTT CASMAGEYSNQPQHF
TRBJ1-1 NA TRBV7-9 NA TGTGCCAGCAGCACACAGGATGACACTGAAGCTTTCTTT CASSTQDDTEAFF
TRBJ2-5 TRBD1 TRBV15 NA TGTGCCACCAGCCAGGGACAGGGAGCGGAAGAGACCCAGTACTTC CATSQGQGAEETQYF
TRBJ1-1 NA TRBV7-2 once TGTGCCAGCAGTTCTCAGGGTGGCACTGAAGCTTTCTTT CASSSQGGTEAFF
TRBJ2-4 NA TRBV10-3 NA TGTGCCATCACTCCGAATCTCGGGGTGAGTCAGTACTTC CAITPNLGVSQYF
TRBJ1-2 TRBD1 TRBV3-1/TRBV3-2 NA TGTGCCAGCAGCCCTTCAGGGGGCAATGGCTACACCTTC CASSPSGGNGYTF
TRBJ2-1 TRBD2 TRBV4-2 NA TGTGCCAGCAGCCAAGATTCGAGCGGGGGGGCCAATGAGCAGTTCTTC CASSQDSSGGANEQFF